The rows below give T cell receptor beta chains drawn from one sample of a study of blood T cell repertoires in COVID-19. The repertoire was sequenced with immunoSEQ multiplex PCR; TCRdb's copy has only in-frame clones and lacks some. The sample includes approximately 93,000 clones, over 70% of them seen just once. The sample comprised peripheral blood. Every receptor here comes from a human donor in a cohort sampled during active COVID-19. CDR3s include the opening cysteine and the closing phenylalanine or tryptophan. The size of a clone is reported for some rows only, either as once, few or many, or as a class for expanded clones.

clone size	V gene	J gene	CDR3 protein
NA	TRBV20-1	TRBJ2-2	CSASSGRVTGELFF
NA	TRBV6-5	TRBJ1-2	CASTGTGSSYTF
once	TRBV7-8	TRBJ2-7	CASSLAMGEANEQYF
NA	TRBV19	TRBJ2-1	CASRTSGPSYNEQFF
NA	TRBV6-6	TRBJ1-1	CASSYGRQNTEAFF
once	TRBV19	TRBJ2-6	CASRLPGVSGANVLTF
NA	TRBV28	TRBJ2-7	CASSSGQVVGEQYF
few	TRBV5-4	TRBJ2-1	CASTGGSYNEQFF
NA	TRBV7-6	TRBJ2-2	CASSRGTSGAEGELFF
NA	TRBV27	TRBJ1-3	CASSSTGATGNTIYF
NA	TRBV27	TRBJ2-5	CASSRTSGSQETQYF
NA	TRBV28	TRBJ2-1	CASNIHGRPTLGEQFF
once	TRBV27	TRBJ2-2	CASRATGELFF
NA	TRBV4-1	TRBJ2-3	CASSPEDRSTSTDTQYF
NA	TRBV27	TRBJ2-3	CASSLGQGGSTDTQYF
NA	TRBV29-1	TRBJ1-1	CSVGRGNTEAFF
NA	TRBV28	TRBJ2-7	CASSLPQIAGHEQYF
NA	TRBV24-1	TRBJ2-2	CATSDLGRSTGELFF
few	TRBV4-2	TRBJ2-7	CASSLQAGGPSIYEQYF
NA	TRBV28	TRBJ2-3	CASSFPLAGERMVQYF
NA	TRBV19	TRBJ1-4	CASTEDRGNEKLFF
NA	TRBV5-1	TRBJ1-1	CASSRQGQLNTEAFF
NA	TRBV18	TRBJ1-4	CASSPRTENEKLFF
once	TRBV28	TRBJ1-2	CASNPSPRWGGHGYTF
few	TRBV18	TRBJ2-7	CASSPRTAPYEQYF
NA	TRBV28	TRBJ2-4	CASSFGGTKNIQYF
NA	TRBV27	TRBJ2-6	CASSSGDGANVLTF
NA	TRBV18	TRBJ1-2	CASSPPIREDGYTF
few	TRBV7-9	TRBJ2-7	CASSPSYEQYF
NA	TRBV28	TRBJ2-1	CASSFESRNEQFF
NA	TRBV5-1	TRBJ2-2	CASSSTQGPTGELFF
NA	TRBV9	TRBJ2-1	CASSATSGYNEQFF
NA	TRBV5-1	TRBJ2-1	CASSTGLPSSYNEQFF
NA	TRBV3-1/TRBV3-2	TRBJ2-3	CASSQPHGTGSDTQYF
once	TRBV14	TRBJ2-7	CASSSHTGLARYEQYF
NA	TRBV19	TRBJ2-3	CASSMRLAGDGDTQYF
NA	TRBV6-6	TRBJ1-1	CASSYSLGGEAFF
NA	TRBV10-3	TRBJ2-1	CASEDRGLELEQFF
once	TRBV11-2	TRBJ2-1	CASSLGSLVNEQFF
NA	TRBV9	TRBJ2-2	CASSVGGDANTGELFF
NA	TRBV27	TRBJ1-2	CASSLDRANYGYTF
NA	TRBV5-1	TRBJ2-1	CASSLGLAPAYNEQFF
once	TRBV29-1	TRBJ2-1	CSVQTGYNEQFF
NA	TRBV18	TRBJ2-2	CASSPRVLAANTGELFF
NA	TRBV30	TRBJ2-1	CAWSRLAGNEQFF